Below, 28 T cell receptor beta chains from the same sample are listed, as sequenced in a study of CD8+ T cells in alopecia areata (dated by TCRdb to the late 2010s). The label giving this sample's time point can be read as: about 4 weeks on oral tofacitinib. The meaning of the sample's treatment or condition label: oral pan-JAK inhibitor, 5-10 mg twice daily. Library construction relied on the immunoSEQ multiplex PCR assay. To provide template for TCR sequencing, every sample had RNA extracted and reverse transcribed into cDNA. TCRdb holds this immuneACCESS table with in-frame rearrangements only. Some clones are missing; in checked studies, unresolved V genes explain under half, and the rest has no known cause. For this sample the table gives some 190,000 clones, of which more than 55% were detected only once. The leading ten clones occupy roughly 0.71% of the sample. Sequences were derived from CD4+ T cells sorted from blood, sampled at week 4, from a patient treated with tofacitinib. The origin of the receptors is a human donor with alopecia areata.

The chain carries TRBV14 and TRBJ2-7, with 10 bases matching TRBD1. The junction had 9 bases not matched to a gene; V was cut back by 4 bases and J by 0 bases. The CDR3 covers 17 residues. Germline V gives CDR1 SGHDN, CDR2 FVKESK. CDR3 DNA sequence: TGTGCCAGCAGCCGGTCGAGACAGGGGGCGCACTCCTACGAGCAGTACTTC. Protein sequence: CASSRSRQGAHSYEQYF.

This chain connects TRBV28 to TRBJ2-7, with D unresolved. In germline, CDR1 is MDHEN, CDR2 SYDVKM. The CDR3 contains 13 residues. The V end lost 3 bases, the J end lost 1 base, and 7 bases lay between the germline ends. Written as DNA, the CDR3 is TGTGCCAGCAGTTTTACAAATTCCTACGAGCAGTACTTC. Translating it yields CASSFTNSYEQYF. Full variable domain (missing parts from reference TRBV28 and TRBJ2-7): DVKVTQSSRYLVKRTGEKVFLECVQDMDHENMFWYRQDPGLGLRLIYFSYDVKMKEKGDIPEGYSVSREKKERFSLILESASTNQTSMYLCASSFTNSYEQYFGPGTRLTVT.

This chain joins TRBV2 and TRBJ2-7, with TRBD2 matching over 10 bases. Losses at the gene ends were 4 bases for V and 4 bases for J; bases not matched to a gene: 7. Germline values: CDR1 SNHLY, CDR2 FYNNEI. CDR3 size: 15 residues. CDR3 sequence reads: CASSGGSGRYYEQYF. The CDR3 DNA reads as TGTGCCAGCAGTGGAGGTAGCGGGAGGTATTACGAGCAGTACTTC.

Points on this clone: The same CDR3 is also encoded by other DNA sequences in this sample. This chain links TRBV29-1 with TRBJ2-7, with 11 nucleotides matching TRBD1. This CDR3 contains 13 residues. Looked up from germline, CDR1 is SQVTM and CDR2 is ANQGSEA. V lost 4 bases, J lost 4 bases, and 3 bases stayed unmatched. CDR3 sequence: CSVGGQGVYEQYF. In nucleotides, the CDR3 is TGCAGCGTTGGGGGACAGGGGGTTTACGAGCAGTACTTC.

This clone was found a few times. The chain joins TRBV29-1 to TRBJ2-5; maybe TRBD2 (5 bases). CDR3 length: 12 residues. The germline V gene has CDR1 SQVTM and CDR2 ANQGSEA. Trimming removed 7 bases at V and 2 bases at J, with 11 bases between. The CDR3 region is CSAPDWQETQYF. The CDR3 DNA sequence: TGCAGCGCACCGGACTGGCAAGAGACCCAGTACTTC.

CDR3 in DNA: TGTGCCAGCAGGGGGACCGCTAGCAATCAGCCCCAGCATTTT. Translated: CASRGTASNQPQHF. V gene TRBV7-2 combines with J gene TRBJ1-5; D might be TRBD1 (5 bases). Germline CDR1 reads SGHTA; CDR2 reads FQGNSA. The V and J ends lost 6 bases and 0 bases respectively, with 9 bases between them. The CDR3 is made up of 14 amino acids.

The chain joins TRBV7-2 to TRBJ2-5, with D maybe TRBD2 (5 bases). The CDR3 sequence is 16 residues long. The germline CDR1 and CDR2 sequences are SGHTA and FQGNSA. V was cut by 1 base and J by 5 bases, with 17 bases left in between. The CDR3 nucleotides read TGTGCCAGCAGCTTAGTCCCGGGCCGCCAGCGGGAGACCCAGTACTTC. This sequence encodes CASSLVPGRQRETQYF.

This clone has just a few counts. The chain has TRBV19 and TRBJ1-1, with unresolved D. Between the trimmed V and J ends, which lost 3 bases and 3 bases, there was a span of 11 bases. Germline V gene lookup returns CDR1 LNHDA and CDR2 SQIVND (reference sequence). This CDR3 contains 14 residues. CDR3 sequence: CASSMGGLDTEAFF. As DNA, the CDR3 is TGTGCCAGTAGTATGGGCGGATTGGACACTGAAGCTTTCTTT.

This chain uses TRBV4-3 with TRBJ2-7; D not resolved. CDR1 LGHNA and CDR2 YSLEER come from the germline V gene. Deletions cut 0 bases from V and 1 base from J, with 10 bases between. The CDR3 is 15 residues long. CDR3 nucleotides: TGCGCCAGCAGCCAAGAACTACTCATGTCCTACGAGCAGTACTTC. It is translated as CASSQELLMSYEQYF.

This clone was observed at least ten times. V is TRBV7-2 and J is TRBJ2-1; TRBD2 is a possible D gene (5 bases). Germline CDR1 SGHTA, CDR2 FQGNSA. V lost 2 bases and J 1 base, leaving 9 bases between the germline ends. The CDR3 is 15 amino acids. Here the CDR3 DNA reads TGTGCCAGCAGCTTATCAGCGGCTTCCTACAATGAGCAGTTCTTC. Translating it yields CASSLSAASYNEQFF.

The V call is TRBV29-1, the J call TRBJ2-3; tentatively, D is TRBD1 (6 bases). This CDR3 contains 14 residues. From germline, CDR1 is SQVTM and CDR2 ANQGSEA. V shed 4 bases and J shed 2 bases, with 13 bases lying between them. CDR3 nucleotide sequence: TGCAGCGTTGTTCCCAGGGGACACACAGATACGCAGTATTTT. It encodes CSVVPRGHTDTQYF.

This clone was observed a handful of times. V and J are TRBV28 and TRBJ2-3, with unresolved D. The CDR3 is 11 amino acids. Trimming cost V 5 bases and J 4 bases, with 4 bases left between them. Germline V gives CDR1 MDHEN, CDR2 SYDVKM. The CDR3 DNA is TGTGCCAGCAGTCCCTCAGATACGCAGTATTTT. It encodes CASSPSDTQYF.

The gene calls are TRBV25-1 and TRBJ2-5; 8 nucleotides align to TRBD2. Germline V gives CDR1 MGHDK, CDR2 SYGVNS. The CDR3 contains 14 residues. Trimming cost V 6 bases and J 4 bases; bases outside gene matches: 7. CDR3 sequence reads: CASSHRGGGETQYF. The CDR3 coding sequence is TGTGCCAGCAGCCATCGGGGGGGAGGAGAGACCCAGTACTTC.

The chain carries TRBV15 and TRBJ2-7, with D unclear. This CDR3 comprises 16 residues. Trimming stripped 1 base from V and 2 bases from J, with 15 bases between. The germline gives CDR1 LNHNV, CDR2 YYDKDF (reference sequence). The CDR3 nucleotides read TGTGCCACCAGCAGAGCTCTAACCCTTAGGGCCTACGAGCAGTACTTC. The encoded protein is CATSRALTLRAYEQYF.

V usage is TRBV30 and J usage is TRBJ1-5; 7 bases are shared with TRBD1. Germline-derived CDR1 and CDR2 are GTSNPN and SVGIG (reference sequence). V shed 0 bases and J 12 bases; nucleotides not matched to a gene: 2. The CDR3 has 11 residues. The CDR3 DNA reads TGTGCCTGGAGTGTAGGACAGGTCCAGCATTTT. This gives the protein CAWSVGQVQHF.

V is TRBV29-1 and J is TRBJ2-5; 12 nucleotides agree with TRBD2. Germline trimming cut 6 bases from V and 6 bases from J; bases unmatched to any gene: 5. The CDR3 is made up of 13 amino acids. Germline V lookup: CDR1 SQVTM, CDR2 ANQGSEA. CDR3 in amino acids: CSVDLAGGQTQYF. The CDR3 bases are TGCAGCGTAGATCTAGCGGGAGGGCAGACCCAGTACTTC.

This CDR3 reads CASSHTGQGGKTEAFF. CDR3 in DNA: TGTGCCAGCAGTCACACGGGACAGGGTGGAAAGACTGAAGCTTTCTTT. V gene TRBV28 combines with J gene TRBJ1-1; 9 bases align to TRBD1. Losses at the gene ends were 5 bases for V and 5 bases for J; bases not matched to a gene: 12. Looked up from germline, CDR1 is MDHEN and CDR2 is SYDVKM. CDR3 length: 16 residues. The full variable domain, completed using reference TRBV28 and TRBJ1-1, is DVKVTQSSRYLVKRTGEKVFLECVQDMDHENMFWYRQDPGLGLRLIYFSYDVKMKEKGDIPEGYSVSREKKERFSLILESASTNQTSMYLCASSHTGQGGKTEAFFGQGTRLTVV.

The chain recombines TRBV28 with TRBJ2-7; a weak D match, TRBD1 (5 bases). The CDR3 contains 12 residues. V lost 5 bases, J lost 3 bases, and 8 bases lay in between. Germline V gene sequence: CDR1 MDHEN, CDR2 SYDVKM. The CDR3 is CASSRQHYEQYF. In DNA, the CDR3 is TGTGCCAGCAGTCGACAGCACTACGAGCAGTACTTC.

This clone has ten or more counts. The gene calls are TRBV5-4 and TRBJ1-2; 10 bases agree with TRBD1. This CDR3 contains 15 residues. Unmatched junction bases numbered 10, after V lost 4 bases and J lost 7 bases. Germline CDR1 is SGHNT and CDR2 is YYREEE (reference sequence). The CDR3 DNA reads TGTGCCAGCAGCCTGGGACAGGGGACGGGTGGTGGCTACACCTTC. Translation: CASSLGQGTGGGYTF.

The rearrangement links TRBV10-3 to TRBJ2-7; the match to TRBD1 covers 7 bases. Germline V lookup: CDR1 ENHRY, CDR2 SYGVKD. V shed 4 bases, J shed 9 bases, and the junction held 15 bases outside the gene matches. The CDR3 spans 15 residues. Written as DNA, the CDR3 is TGTGCCATCAGTGGGCGGACAGGAGAGGGAGCAGGGCAGTACTTC. It is translated as CAISGRTGEGAGQYF.

The rearrangement links TRBV5-1 to TRBJ1-1; D may be TRBD1 (6 bases). Trimming shortened V by 4 bases and J by 3 bases, and 13 bases separated the two germline ends. CDR1 SGHRS and CDR2 YFSETQ come from the germline V gene. The CDR3 runs to 14 residues. CDR3 protein: CASSGTGQYTEAFF. The CDR3 nucleotides are TGCGCCAGCAGCGGAACCGGACAGTACACTGAAGCTTTCTTT.

This clone was detected only a few times. The chain combines TRBV2 with TRBJ2-7; TRBD1 matches at 10 bases. With 0 bases clipped from V and 4 bases from J, the junction kept 6 bases outside the gene matches. CDR3 length equals 16 residues. Germline loops: CDR1 SNHLY, CDR2 FYNNEI. This chain's CDR3 is CASSEAVTGGRYEQYF. The DNA of the CDR3 is TGTGCCAGCAGTGAAGCGGTGACAGGGGGCAGGTACGAGCAGTACTTC.

There are a few counts of this clone. This chain links TRBV7-2 with TRBJ2-1, with 8 bases aligning to TRBD2. Per germline, CDR1 SGHTA and CDR2 FQGNSA. The CDR3 runs 11 residues. J lost 15 bases, V lost 5 bases, and 6 bases had no gene match. Here the CDR3 DNA reads TGTGCCAGCAGCCCGGAGCGGGAGTTGTTCTTC. It encodes CASSPERELFF.

This clone was observed a handful of times. The rearrangement links TRBV30 to TRBJ2-3; possible D gene TRBD2, 5 bases. V gave up 1 base and J gave up 0 bases, with 11 bases separating them. Germline CDR1 and CDR2: GTSNPN and SVGIG (reference sequence). This CDR3 has 15 residues. DNA for the CDR3: TGTGCCTGGAGTGCATTTGGGGAGAGCACAGATACGCAGTATTTT. Amino acids: CAWSAFGESTDTQYF.

The table lists this clone with a few counts. This chain uses TRBV29-1 with TRBJ2-7; the D call may be TRBD1 or TRBD2 (5 bases each). V was shortened by 4 bases and J by 2 bases, with 12 bases between the two germline ends. In germline, CDR1 is SQVTM, CDR2 ANQGSEA. The CDR3 length is 13 residues. In DNA form, the CDR3 reads TGCAGCGTTGGCTGGGGGAATACCTACGAGCAGTACTTC. Translation: CSVGWGNTYEQYF.

V gene TRBV19 combines with J gene TRBJ2-2; D may be TRBD1 (6 bases). The CDR3 contains 14 residues. Trimming left V 4 bases short and J 3 bases short, with 9 bases between. Germline assignment: CDR1 LNHDA and CDR2 SQIVND (reference sequence). In DNA form, the CDR3 reads TGTGCCAGTAGTAACAGGGTGGACACCGGGGAGCTGTTTTTT. Its translation is CASSNRVDTGELFF.

The rearrangement joins TRBV29-1 to TRBJ2-5; 7 bases agree with TRBD1. Germline V gene lookup returns CDR1 SQVTM and CDR2 ANQGSEA. J was trimmed by 5 bases and V by 4 bases; bases with no gene match: 10. The CDR3 is 14 residues long. CDR3 nucleotides: TGCAGCGTTGGGCCCGACAGGGCACCGGAGACCCAGTACTTC. It codes for CSVGPDRAPETQYF.

This clone came up a few times. This rearrangement joins TRBV5-4 to TRBJ2-1; no clear D. Germline values: CDR1 SGHNT, CDR2 YYREEE (reference sequence). Trimming shortened V by 0 bases and J by 12 bases, and 10 bases separated the two germline ends. The CDR3 consists of 12 residues. In DNA, the CDR3 is TGTGCCAGCAGCTTGGAGGGCAGGTTGCAGTTCTTC. Its translation is CASSLEGRLQFF.